The clone carrying this T cell receptor (beta chain) occurred a few times. The source of the sample is a study of blood T cells in healthy people across ages. Together with a sample-barcoded 5' primer, a J-beta primer mix was included in a second PCR lasting about 6 to 12 cycles. Each CDR3 protein gets one entry after TCRdb re-called the 5' RACE reads with MiXCR. The sample includes about 1.6 million distinct CDR3 sequences, 30% to 35% seen only once; the top ten take about 10%. This CDR3 is 14 amino acids long. Trimming shortened V by 6 bases and J by 2 bases, and 17 bases separated the two germline ends. Germline CDR1 reads DFQATT; CDR2 reads SNEGSKA (reference sequence).

The source is a woman younger than 45 in good health. The rearrangement joins TRBV20-1 to TRBJ2-7; D tentatively reads TRBD1 or TRBD2 (5 bases each). Sequencing was performed on blood. CDR3 protein: CSARDLYSTYEQYF. The DNA of the CDR3 is TGCAGTGCCCGGGACCTTTACTCTACCTACGAGCAGTACTTC.